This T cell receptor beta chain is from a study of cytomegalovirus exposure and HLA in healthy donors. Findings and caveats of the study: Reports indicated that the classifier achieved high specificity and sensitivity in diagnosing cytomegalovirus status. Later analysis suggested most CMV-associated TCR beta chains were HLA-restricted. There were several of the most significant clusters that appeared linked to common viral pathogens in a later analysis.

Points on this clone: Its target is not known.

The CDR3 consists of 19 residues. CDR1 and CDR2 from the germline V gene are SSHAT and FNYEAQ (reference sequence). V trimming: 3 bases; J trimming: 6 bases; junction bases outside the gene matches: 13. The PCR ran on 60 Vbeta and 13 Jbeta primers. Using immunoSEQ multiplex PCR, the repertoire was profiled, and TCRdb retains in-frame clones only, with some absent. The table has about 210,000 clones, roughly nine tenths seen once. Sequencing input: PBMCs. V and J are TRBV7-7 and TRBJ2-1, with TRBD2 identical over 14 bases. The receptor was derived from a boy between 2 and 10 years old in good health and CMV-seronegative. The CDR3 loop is CASSFGGLAGEGAPNEQFF. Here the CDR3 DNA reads TGTGCCAGCAGCTTTGGGGGACTAGCGGGGGAGGGGGCACCCAATGAGCAGTTCTTC. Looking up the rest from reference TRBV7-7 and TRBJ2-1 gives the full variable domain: GAGVSQSPRYKVTKRGQDVTLRCDPISSHATLYWYQQALGQGPEFLTYFNYEAQPDKSGLPSDRFSAERPEGSISTLTIQRTEQRDSAMYRCASSFGGLAGEGAPNEQFFGPGTRLTVL.